This T cell receptor (beta chain) originates from a study of T cell responses to AZD1222 COVID-19 vaccine (dated by TCRdb to the early 2020s). Regarding the research as a whole: AZD1222 recipients with second doses at about 4 weeks or about 12 weeks were pooled, because spike-specific TCR depth and breadth did not differ between schedules. Trial participants were enrolled into age subgroups of 18-55, 56-69 and 70-plus years, which contained roughly 150, 30 and 60 TCR-sequenced participants, respectively. A total of about 250 trial participants underwent TCR sequencing, of whom 200 to 220 had received two doses of AZD1222 and around 25 had received two doses of the MenACWY control vaccine. What the work shows at the level of the full study, not this receptor alone: Reportedly, almost half of the unique spike-specific TCRs recognized epitopes lying outside the regions that are mutated in the B.1.351 and B.1.1.7 variants. After two AZD1222 doses, both the breadth and the depth of spike-specific TCRs were significantly higher than at day 0 and than in MenACWY recipients. The 56-69-year group was small, and its depth increase did not reach significance, likely because of low power. Because no samples from the day 14 peak response were available, repertoires could be characterized only after the peak T cell response. Participants were mostly white British, with more females than males. The authors suggested clonal diversity may have been underestimated. Only 5 to 7 AZD1222 recipients were SARS-CoV-2 seropositive at baseline, limiting conclusions about previously exposed vaccinees. The vaccine-associated CD4 TCRs covered the entire spike protein, and the dominant responses fell in regions 160-218 and 743-854.

The CDR3 regions of human TCRbeta chains were analyzed by immunosequencing. In the paper's pipeline: TCRs in the repertoires were matched against a reference library of SARS-CoV-2-specific TCRs that had been generated with the MIRA antigen-specificity platform. Breadth was defined as the fraction of unique TCRs that were SARS-CoV-2-associated. Depth was defined as the fraction of total T cells that were SARS-CoV-2-associated. Each spike-specific TCR was assigned to its reactive spike region and to a CD4 or CD8 class using the MIRA data. Log10-transformed breadth and depth values were compared by one-way ANOVA with Sidak's multiple comparisons tests. Sourced from immuneACCESS, this table was stored by TCRdb with only in-frame sequences that have V and J called. A share of the clones is absent; for the studies checked, an unresolved V gene accounts for under half, and the remainder has no known explanation. The V and J calls and clone size are taken from that table; D and trimming were inferred from the DNA. The sample records some 120,000 clones, 85% to 95% of which are singletons. The top ten hold 6.6% of the sample.

Concerning this clone itself: Its cognate antigen has yet to be identified. Per-nucleotide qualities are absent, and no much larger clonotype sits a single base away.

Per the germline V gene, SGHTA is the CDR1 and FQGNSA is the CDR2. V is clipped by 5 bases and J by 10 bases, and the sequence between their germline boundaries is 17 bases long. From cysteine to phenylalanine, the CDR3 is 13 amino acids long. Only the CDR3 region is kept as DNA, spanning 39 bases read in frame from base 1. Read against the paper, the sample's time point label means: baseline before first vaccination. Vaccinee samples came from UK trials COV001 and COV002, including a single-blind randomized controlled phase 2/3 trial of AZD1222 (ChAdOx1 nCoV-19) in healthy adults. Trial participant PBMC samples were collected at day 0 and day 28 after the second dose for TCRbeta chain sequencing.

This clonotype was obtained from an adult in good health. The sequences come from peripheral blood, collected on day 0 of AZD1222 vaccination. The V gene is TRBV7-2 and the J gene is TRBJ1-1, with the D gene call left open. The base sequence is TGTGCCAGCAGCATCCTTACCTTGGACCCAGCTTTCTTT. It translates to CASSILTLDPAFF.